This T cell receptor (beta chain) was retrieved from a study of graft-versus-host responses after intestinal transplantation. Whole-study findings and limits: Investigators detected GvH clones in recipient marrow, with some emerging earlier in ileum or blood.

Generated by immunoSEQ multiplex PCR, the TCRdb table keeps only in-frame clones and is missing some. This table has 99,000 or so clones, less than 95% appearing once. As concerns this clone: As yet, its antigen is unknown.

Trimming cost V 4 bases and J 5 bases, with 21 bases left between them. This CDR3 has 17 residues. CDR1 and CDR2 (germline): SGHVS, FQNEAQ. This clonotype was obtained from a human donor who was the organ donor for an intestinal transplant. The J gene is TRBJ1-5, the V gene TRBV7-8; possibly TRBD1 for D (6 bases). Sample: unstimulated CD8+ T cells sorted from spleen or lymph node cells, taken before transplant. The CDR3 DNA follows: TGTGCCAGCAGCTCCAACAGGGAAGGTCACATGGATCAGCCCCAGCATTTT. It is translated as CASSSNREGHMDQPQHF.